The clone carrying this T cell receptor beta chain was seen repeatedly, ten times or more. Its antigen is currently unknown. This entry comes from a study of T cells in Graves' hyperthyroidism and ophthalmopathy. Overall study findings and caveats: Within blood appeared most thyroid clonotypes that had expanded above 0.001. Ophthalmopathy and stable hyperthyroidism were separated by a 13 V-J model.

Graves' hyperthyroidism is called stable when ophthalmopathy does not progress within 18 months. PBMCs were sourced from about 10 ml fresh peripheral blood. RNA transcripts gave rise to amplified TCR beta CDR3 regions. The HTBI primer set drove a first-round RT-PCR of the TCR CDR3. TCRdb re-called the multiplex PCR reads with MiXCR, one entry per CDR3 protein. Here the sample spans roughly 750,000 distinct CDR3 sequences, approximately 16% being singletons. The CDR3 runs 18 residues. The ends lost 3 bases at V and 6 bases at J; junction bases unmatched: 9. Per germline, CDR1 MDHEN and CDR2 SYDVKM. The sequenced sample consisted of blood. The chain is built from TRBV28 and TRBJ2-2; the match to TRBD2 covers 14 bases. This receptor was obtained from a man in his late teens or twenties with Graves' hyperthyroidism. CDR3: CASSFWGLAGEFPGELFF. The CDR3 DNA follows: TGTGCCAGCAGTTTCTGGGGACTAGCGGGAGAGTTTCCCGGGGAGCTGTTTTTT.